This entry features one T cell receptor (beta chain) sequence. This sample was included in a study of OX40 agonist ivuxolimab in advanced cancers. Study in general: A diagnosis of hepatocellular carcinoma, melanoma, renal cell or head and neck cancer was present in dose-escalation patients. Three individuals attained partial responses, comprising one hepatocellular carcinoma case and two cutaneous melanoma cases.

The table came from immunoSEQ multiplex PCR; TCRdb's copy has only in-frame clones and leaves some out. The table includes some 74,000 clones, under 95% detected once. This CDR3 is built from 15 residues. CDR1 is LNHDA, CDR2 SQIVND, per germline (reference sequence). Trimming left V 5 bases short and J 1 base short, with 15 bases between. This chain joins TRBV19 and TRBJ2-7; D is possibly TRBD1 or TRBD2 (5 bases each). This receptor was taken from an adult with an advanced solid tumor such as melanoma, head and neck, liver or kidney cancer. Sequenced material: CD4+ or CD8+ T cells sorted from blood, taken in a trial of the OX40 agonist ivuxolimab. The chain's CDR3 is CASSSQRGASYEQYF. CDR3 nucleotide sequence: TGTGCCAGTAGTTCCCAGAGGGGTGCTTCCTACGAGCAGTACTTC.